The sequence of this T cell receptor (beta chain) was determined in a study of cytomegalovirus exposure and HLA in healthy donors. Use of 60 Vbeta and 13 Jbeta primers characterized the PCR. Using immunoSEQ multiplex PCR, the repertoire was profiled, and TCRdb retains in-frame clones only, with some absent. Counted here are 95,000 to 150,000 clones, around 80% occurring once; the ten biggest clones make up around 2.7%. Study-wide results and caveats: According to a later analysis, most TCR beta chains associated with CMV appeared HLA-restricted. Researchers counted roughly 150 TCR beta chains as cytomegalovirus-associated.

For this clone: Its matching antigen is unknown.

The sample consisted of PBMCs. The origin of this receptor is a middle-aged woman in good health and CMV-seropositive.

The CDR3 DNA reads as TGTGCCAGCAGCCCGGGCAGGGGTGGCTACACCTTC. This sequence encodes CASSPGRGGYTF. The chain uses TRBV13 and TRBJ1-2, with a possible D match to TRBD1 (6 bases). The ends were cut back, 5 bases at V and 7 bases at J, with 11 bases in the middle. The germline V gene encodes CDR1 PRHDT and CDR2 FYEKMQ (reference sequence). The CDR3 length is 12 residues. The complete variable domain, with remaining parts taken from reference TRBV13 and TRBJ1-2, reads AAGVIQSPRHLIKEKRETATLKCYPIPRHDTVYWYQQGPGQDPQFLISFYEKMQSDKGSIPDRFSAQQFSDYHSELNMSSLELGDSALYFCASSPGRGGYTFGSGTRLTVV.